These 7 T cell receptor beta chains originate from one sample sequenced in a study of regulatory T cells in long-lasting Graves disease. Time point here: newly diagnosed GD, antithyroid drugs for less than 3 months. From PBMCs, RNA was extracted and then used to make the TCR library. Assembly of TCR beta libraries relied on iRepertoire HTBI primers together with Arm-PCR of CDR3 regions. TCRdb processed the multiplex PCR reads anew with MiXCR; each CDR3 protein has one entry. Seen here are about 430,000 distinct CDR3 sequences, 15% observed once, and the top ten hold about 7.6%. This sample also belongs to another study, concerning T cells in Graves' hyperthyroidism and ophthalmopathy.

The sample was peripheral blood mononuclear cells (PBMCs), taken at new diagnosis, from a patient treated with antithyroid drugs. The receptor source for this set is a woman aged 35 to 49 with Graves disease.

The V call is TRBV11-2, the J call TRBJ2-2, with D tentatively TRBD2 (5 bases). V gave up 5 bases and J gave up 7 bases, with 8 bases separating them. Germline lookup yields CDR1 SGHAT and CDR2 FQNNGV. The CDR3 has 12 residues. The CDR3 loop reads CASSRRYGELFF. In DNA form, the CDR3 reads TGTGCCAGCAGCCGGAGGTACGGGGAGCTGTTTTTT.

This clonotype was seen a handful of times. The rearrangement joins TRBV19 to TRBJ2-1, with a weak D call TRBD2 (5 bases). The CDR3 runs 15 residues. Germline V lookup: CDR1 LNHDA, CDR2 SQIVND (reference sequence). Trimming shortened V by 2 bases and J by 5 bases, and 13 bases separated the two germline ends. The CDR3 is CASSIREGVNNEQFF. CDR3 DNA: TGTGCCAGTAGTATACGGGAAGGAGTTAACAATGAGCAGTTCTTC. Drawing the rest from reference TRBV19 and TRBJ2-1, the complete variable domain is DGGITQSPKYLFRKEGQNVTLSCEQNLNHDAMYWYRQDPGQGLRLIYYSQIVNDFQKGDIAEGYSVSREKKESFPLTVTSAQKNPTAFYLCASSIREGVNNEQFFGPGTRLTVL.

The chain carries TRBV12-3 or TRBV12-4 and TRBJ2-1; no clear D gene. The CDR3 extends over 12 amino acids. Trimming shortened V by 6 bases and J by 9 bases, and 12 bases separated the two germline ends. Here the CDR3 reads CASSSGRIEQFF. CDR3 bases: TGTGCCAGCAGCTCGGGCAGAATTGAGCAGTTCTTC.

This clonotype was observed at least ten times. The chain couples TRBV12-3 or TRBV12-4 to TRBJ1-5; D uncertain. V dropped 4 bases and J dropped 0 bases, with 7 bases sitting between them. This CDR3 region has 14 residues. The CDR3 bases are TGTGCCAGCAGTTGGCGAGGTAGCAATCAGCCCCAGCATTTT. Its translation: CASSWRGSNQPQHF.

This clonotype was counted many times. The chain joins TRBV14 to TRBJ2-1, with 7 bases lining up with TRBD2. The CDR3 spans 20 residues. V lost 0 bases, J lost 0 bases, and 14 bases stayed unmatched. Per the germline V gene, CDR1 is SGHDN and CDR2 is FVKESK. CDR3 sequence (DNA): TGTGCCAGCAGCCAAGATCGCGGGAGTGTATCCCCAAGCTCCTACAATGAGCAGTTCTTC. It is translated as CASSQDRGSVSPSSYNEQFF.

This CDR3 reads CSARLEETQYF. CDR3 in DNA: TGCAGTGCGAGACTGGAGGAGACCCAGTACTTC. The gene calls are TRBV20-1 and TRBJ2-5, with D unresolved. The length of the CDR3 is 11 residues. V lost 6 bases and J 5 bases, leaving 10 bases between the germline ends. The germline gives CDR1 DFQATT, CDR2 SNEGSKA (reference sequence).

This clonotype was observed a few times. The chain links TRBV20-1 to TRBJ1-3; D call uncertain. V dropped 1 base and J dropped 1 base, with 5 bases sitting between them. Germline V gene sequence: CDR1 DFQATT, CDR2 SNEGSKA (reference sequence). The CDR3 extends over 13 amino acids. CDR3 loop: CSARGASGNTIYF. For the CDR3, the DNA is TGCAGTGCTAGAGGGGCTTCTGGAAACACCATATATTTT.